The 6 T cell receptor beta chains below come from one sample, sequenced in a study of blood T cell repertoires in COVID-19. Generated by immunoSEQ multiplex PCR, the TCRdb table keeps only in-frame clones and is missing some. Here the sample spans around 100,000 clones, 80% being singletons. Sequencing input: peripheral blood. The receptors were gathered from a man between 65 and 80 years old with active or convalescent COVID-19.

The chain is built from TRBV6-6 and TRBJ2-4; D gene unclear. V lost 0 bases to trimming and J lost 6 bases, with 9 bases between them. The CDR3 consists of 14 residues. The germline gives CDR1 MNHNY, CDR2 SVGAGI (reference sequence). CDR3 in DNA: TGTGCCAGCAGTTACTCGCGTTCTGGAAACATTCAGTACTTC. It translates to CASSYSRSGNIQYF.

The chain combines TRBV5-4 with TRBJ1-1; possible D gene TRBD1, 6 bases. Per the germline V gene, CDR1 is SGHNT and CDR2 is YYREEE (reference sequence). The V end lost 5 bases, the J end lost 9 bases, and 20 bases lay between the germline ends. This CDR3 contains 14 residues. The CDR3 region is CASSSYQGHLKAFF. As DNA, the CDR3 is TGTGCCAGCAGTTCCTATCAGGGACACCTTAAAGCTTTCTTT.

The chain combines TRBV24-1 with TRBJ1-5, with 7 bases lining up with TRBD1. The V segment lost 3 bases and the J segment 5 bases; nucleotides outside the gene matches: 3. CDR3 length: 14 amino acids. Germline V gives CDR1 KGHDR, CDR2 SFDVKD. In DNA, the CDR3 is TGTGCCACCAGTGATACCCAGGGGGATCAGCCCCAGCATTTT. It codes for CATSDTQGDQPQHF.

This chain links TRBV11-2 with TRBJ2-5; a possible D gene is TRBD2 (5 bases). The germline CDR1 and CDR2 sequences are SGHAT and FQNNGV. The CDR3 extends over 14 amino acids. V shed 5 bases and J shed 5 bases, with 15 bases lying between them. This CDR3 reads CASSLWAGRETQYF. CDR3 coding DNA: TGTGCCAGCAGCCTATGGGCGGGTAGGGAGACCCAGTACTTC.

The chain joins TRBV9 to TRBJ2-7, with D possibly TRBD2 on 6 matching bases. The CDR3 spans 14 residues. Trimming took off 0 bases at V and 7 bases at J, with 14 bases between the two ends. Germline V gene lookup returns CDR1 SGDLS and CDR2 YYNGEE. CDR3 sequence reads: CASSVGLEGWEQYF. Here the CDR3 DNA reads TGTGCCAGCAGCGTAGGTTTGGAGGGTTGGGAGCAGTACTTC. The full variable domain, rest sourced from reference TRBV9 and TRBJ2-7, is DSGVTQTPKHLITATGQRVTLRCSPRSGDLSVYWYQQSLDQGLQFLIQYYNGEERAKGNILERFSAQQFPDLHSELNLSSLELGDSALYFCASSVGLEGWEQYFGPGTRLTVT.

V gene TRBV10-3 combines with J gene TRBJ2-1; a weak D match, TRBD2 (5 bases). The germline V and J ends were trimmed by 2 bases and 1 base, with 9 bases remaining between them. Germline V CDR1 and CDR2: ENHRY, SYGVKD. This CDR3 has 15 amino acids. CDR3 coding DNA: TGTGCCATCAGTGAGGGACTCGTATCCTACAATGAGCAGTTCTTC. This gives the protein CAISEGLVSYNEQFF.